A selection of T cell receptor beta chains follows, all from one sample in a study of early T cells in non-severe SARS-CoV-2 infection. TCRdb passed the 5' RACE reads through MiXCR, listing each CDR3 protein once. The sample carries tens of thousands of distinct CDR3 sequences, around 11% recorded once. This material consisted of whole blood, taken at baseline. Receptor source: an adult who was a healthcare worker with PCR-confirmed SARS-CoV-2 infection or an uninfected control (not recorded which). The donor label of this sample is uncertain. The CDR3 runs from the conserved cysteine through the conserved F or W. A D gene is named only where the DNA matches it firmly. For some rows the clone size is stated as once, few or many, or as a class when expanded; others skip it.

D gene,V gene,clone size,J gene,CDR3 DNA,CDR3 protein
.,TRBV14,few,TRBJ1-1,TGTGCCAGCAGCGGAGACACTCGCCGGAACACTGAAGCTTTCTTT,CASSGDTRRNTEAFF
.,TRBV20-1,.,TRBJ2-5,TGCAGTGCTAGACAAGAGACCCAGTACTTC,CSARQETQYF
.,TRBV11-2,many,TRBJ2-1,TGTGCCAGCACCTCCCGGCCGGTTAGAGGGGACAATGAGCAGTTCTTC,CASTSRPVRGDNEQFF
TRBD1,TRBV29-1,.,TRBJ2-5,TGCAGCGGATCCCGGGACAGGGGAGAGACCCAGTACTTC,CSGSRDRGETQYF
.,TRBV24-1,once,TRBJ2-2,TGTGCCACCATGGAGGGATCAGTCGACACCGGGGAGCTGTTTTTT,CATMEGSVDTGELFF
TRBD1,TRBV18,.,TRBJ1-3,TGTGCCAGCTCACCATCACAGGGGGCTTCAAACACCATATATTTT,CASSPSQGASNTIYF
.,TRBV19,.,TRBJ1-5,TGTGCCAGTAGCCCCCGCGGGGGGGAGTTTCGCGGTCAGCCCCAGCATTTT,CASSPRGGEFRGQPQHF
.,TRBV24-1,few,TRBJ1-4,TGTGCCACCAGTGATTTCGGTTCCGGGAGCGACGAAAAACTGTTTTTT,CATSDFGSGSDEKLFF
.,TRBV7-9,.,TRBJ2-1,TGTGCCAGCAGCCTTGCACGGGATGAGCAGTTCTTC,CASSLARDEQFF
.,TRBV30,.,TRBJ1-1,TGTGCCTGGTTTCCCGGGCGAAGGGACACTGAAGCTTTCTTT,CAWFPGRRDTEAFF
.,TRBV7-9,.,TRBJ1-2,TGTGCCAGCAGCTTAGTAGTGATGACGACAGCTAACTATGGCTACACCTTC,CASSLVVMTTANYGYTF
.,TRBV20-1,.,TRBJ2-2,TGCAGTGCTAGAAAGGGCGGGGCCACCGGGGAGCTGTTTTTT,CSARKGGATGELFF
TRBD1,TRBV5-1,.,TRBJ2-4,TGCGCCAGCAGCTTCGACAGGGTGGGAATTGGTAACATTCAGTACTTC,CASSFDRVGIGNIQYF
.,TRBV14,.,TRBJ1-1,TGTGCCAGCAGCCTACCCTCTAGGGCTGAAGCTTTCTTT,CASSLPSRAEAFF
.,TRBV2,.,TRBJ2-3,TGTGCCAGCAGTGCCAGGCTGGGCGCAGATACGCAGTATTTT,CASSARLGADTQYF